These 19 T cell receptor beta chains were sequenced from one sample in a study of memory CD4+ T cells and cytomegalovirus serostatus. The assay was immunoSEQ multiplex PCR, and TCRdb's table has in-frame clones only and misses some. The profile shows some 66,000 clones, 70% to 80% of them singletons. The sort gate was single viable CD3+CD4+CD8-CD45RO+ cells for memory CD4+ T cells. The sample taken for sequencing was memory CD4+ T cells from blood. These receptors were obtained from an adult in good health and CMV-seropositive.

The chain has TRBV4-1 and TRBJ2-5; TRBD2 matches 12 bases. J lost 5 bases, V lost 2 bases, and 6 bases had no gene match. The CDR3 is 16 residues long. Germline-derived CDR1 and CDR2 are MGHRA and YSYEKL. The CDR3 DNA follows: TGCGCCAGCAGCCAACTGGGACTAGCGGGCTTGGAGACCCAGTACTTC. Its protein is CASSQLGLAGLETQYF.

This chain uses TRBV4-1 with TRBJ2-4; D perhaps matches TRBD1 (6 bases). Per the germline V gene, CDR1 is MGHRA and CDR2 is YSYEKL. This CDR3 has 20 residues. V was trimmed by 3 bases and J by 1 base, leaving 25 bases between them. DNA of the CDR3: TGCGCCAGCAGCCAGTATCCGGGACGGCAGGCTCAGGGGGCCAAAAACATTCAGTACTTC. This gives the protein CASSQYPGRQAQGAKNIQYF.

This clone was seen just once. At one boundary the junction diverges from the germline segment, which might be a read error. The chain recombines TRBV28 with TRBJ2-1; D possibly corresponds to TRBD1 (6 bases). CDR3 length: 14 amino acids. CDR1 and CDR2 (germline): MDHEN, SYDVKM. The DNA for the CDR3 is TGTGCCGGCAGTGCTACCCAACAGGGAAATGAGCAGTTCTTC. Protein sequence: CAGSATQQGNEQFF. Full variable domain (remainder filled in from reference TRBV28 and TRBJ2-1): DVKVTQSSRYLVKRTGEKVFLECVQDMDHENMFWYRQDPGLGLRLIYFSYDVKMKEKGDIPEGYSVSREKKERFSLILESASTNQTSMYLCAGSATQQGNEQFFGPGTRLTVL.

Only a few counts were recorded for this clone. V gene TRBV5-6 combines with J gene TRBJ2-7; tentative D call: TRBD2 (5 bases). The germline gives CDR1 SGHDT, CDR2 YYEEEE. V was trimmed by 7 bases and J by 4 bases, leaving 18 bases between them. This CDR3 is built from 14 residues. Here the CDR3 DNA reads TGTGCCAGCGGCCGTCGTGGGGAGATTTACGAGCAGTACTTC. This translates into CASGRRGEIYEQYF.

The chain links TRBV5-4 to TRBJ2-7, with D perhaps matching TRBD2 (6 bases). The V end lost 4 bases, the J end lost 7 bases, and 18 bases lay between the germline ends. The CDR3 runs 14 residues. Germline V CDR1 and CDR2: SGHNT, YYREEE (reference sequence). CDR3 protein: CASSGGPGGREQYF. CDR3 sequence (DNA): TGTGCCAGCAGCGGGGGACCCGGGGGACGAGAGCAGTACTTC.

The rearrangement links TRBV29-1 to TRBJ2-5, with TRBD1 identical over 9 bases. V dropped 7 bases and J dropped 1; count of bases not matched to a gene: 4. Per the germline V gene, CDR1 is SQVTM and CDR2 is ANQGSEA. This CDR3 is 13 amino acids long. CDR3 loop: CSGRDRVQETQYF. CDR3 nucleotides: TGCAGCGGCCGGGACAGGGTCCAAGAGACCCAGTACTTC.

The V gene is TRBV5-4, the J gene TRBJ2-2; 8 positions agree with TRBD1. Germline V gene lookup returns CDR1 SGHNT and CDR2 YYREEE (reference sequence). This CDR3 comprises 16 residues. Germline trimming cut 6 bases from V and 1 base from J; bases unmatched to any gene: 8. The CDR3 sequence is CASKKSGTGNTGELFF. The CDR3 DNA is TGTGCCAGCAAGAAATCCGGGACAGGGAACACCGGGGAGCTGTTTTTT.

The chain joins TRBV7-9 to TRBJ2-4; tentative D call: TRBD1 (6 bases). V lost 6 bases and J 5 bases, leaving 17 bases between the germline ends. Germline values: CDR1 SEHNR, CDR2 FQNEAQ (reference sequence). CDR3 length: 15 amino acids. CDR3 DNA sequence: TGTGCCAGCAGTTATAGAGGGGGTGCGGAAAACATTCAGTACTTC. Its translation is CASSYRGGAENIQYF.

The CDR3 DNA reads as TGTGCCAGCTCACCAGCCAAAATGAACACTGAAGCTTTCTTT. Translation: CASSPAKMNTEAFF. The chain couples TRBV18 to TRBJ1-1; no firm D call. Looked up from germline, CDR1 is KGHSH and CDR2 is LQKENI. This CDR3 is built from 14 residues. Trimming removed 2 bases at V and 0 bases at J, with 7 bases between.

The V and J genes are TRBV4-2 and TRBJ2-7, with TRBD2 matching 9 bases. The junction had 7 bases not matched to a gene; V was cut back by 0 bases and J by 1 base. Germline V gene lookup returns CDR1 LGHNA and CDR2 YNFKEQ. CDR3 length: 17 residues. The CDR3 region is CASSQEATSGNSYEQYF. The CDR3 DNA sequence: TGTGCCAGCAGCCAAGAGGCGACTAGCGGTAATTCCTACGAGCAGTACTTC.

In DNA, the CDR3 is TGTGCCAGCAGTTACGCCTTGGGAGAGCAGTACTTC. Amino acids: CASSYALGEQYF. This chain connects TRBV6-5 to TRBJ2-7, with no clear D. V lost 2 bases and J 7 bases, leaving 9 bases between the germline ends. Germline assignment: CDR1 MNHEY and CDR2 SVGAGI. This CDR3 region has 12 residues.

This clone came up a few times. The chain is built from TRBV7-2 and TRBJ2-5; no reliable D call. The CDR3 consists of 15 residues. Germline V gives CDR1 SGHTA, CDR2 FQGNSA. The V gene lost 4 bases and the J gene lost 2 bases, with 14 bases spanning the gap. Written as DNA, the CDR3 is TGTGCCAGCAGCTCATTCGACACTTCTCAAGAGACCCAGTACTTC. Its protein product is CASSSFDTSQETQYF.

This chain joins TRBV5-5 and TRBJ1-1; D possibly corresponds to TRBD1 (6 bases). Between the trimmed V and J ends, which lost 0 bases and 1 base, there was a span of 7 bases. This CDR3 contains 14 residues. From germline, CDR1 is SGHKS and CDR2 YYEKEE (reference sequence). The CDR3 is CASSLDRANTEAFF. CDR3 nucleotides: TGTGCCAGCAGCTTGGACAGGGCGAACACTGAAGCTTTCTTT.

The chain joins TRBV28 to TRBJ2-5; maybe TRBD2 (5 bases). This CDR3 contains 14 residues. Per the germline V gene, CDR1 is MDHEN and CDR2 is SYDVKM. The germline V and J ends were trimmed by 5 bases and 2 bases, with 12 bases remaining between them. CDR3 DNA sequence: TGTGCCAGCAGTCCCCCGGGGTTTCAAGAGACCCAGTACTTC. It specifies CASSPPGFQETQYF.

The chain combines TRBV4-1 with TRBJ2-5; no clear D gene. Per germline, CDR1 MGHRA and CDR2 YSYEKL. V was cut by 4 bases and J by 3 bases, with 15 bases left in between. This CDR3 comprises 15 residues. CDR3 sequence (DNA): TGCGCCAGCAGCCGATATTTTCCAGGAGAAGAGACCCAGTACTTC. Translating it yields CASSRYFPGEETQYF.

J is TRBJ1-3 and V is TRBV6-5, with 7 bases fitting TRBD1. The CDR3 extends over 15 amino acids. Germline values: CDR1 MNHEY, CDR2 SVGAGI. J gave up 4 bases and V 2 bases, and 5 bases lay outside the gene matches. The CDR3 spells CASSYGDSWGNTIYF. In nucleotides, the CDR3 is TGTGCCAGCAGTTACGGGGACAGCTGGGGAAACACCATATATTTT.

CDR3 region: CASTRRGTSDTQYF. In DNA, the CDR3 is TGTGCCAGCACCCGAAGGGGGACTAGCGATACGCAGTATTTT. The J gene is TRBJ2-3, the V gene TRBV6-5, with 9 positions matching TRBD2. CDR3 length: 14 amino acids. Germline CDR1 and CDR2: MNHEY and SVGAGI. Trimming cost V 7 bases and J 6 bases; bases outside gene matches: 8.

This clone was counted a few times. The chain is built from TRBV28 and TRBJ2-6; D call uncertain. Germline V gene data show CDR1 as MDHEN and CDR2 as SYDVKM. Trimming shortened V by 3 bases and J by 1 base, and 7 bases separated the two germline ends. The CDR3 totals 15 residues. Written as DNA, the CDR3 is TGTGCCAGCAGTTTCGTGGGTTCTGGGGCCAACGTCCTGACTTTC. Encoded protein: CASSFVGSGANVLTF.

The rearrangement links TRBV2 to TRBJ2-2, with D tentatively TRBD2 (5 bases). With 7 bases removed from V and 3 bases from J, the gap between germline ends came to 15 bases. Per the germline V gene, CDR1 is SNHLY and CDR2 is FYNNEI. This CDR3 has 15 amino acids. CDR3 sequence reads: CASKPGIADTGELFF. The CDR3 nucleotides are TGTGCCAGCAAACCGGGAATCGCTGACACCGGGGAGCTGTTTTTT.